The clone carrying this T cell receptor (beta chain) was counted only a few times. The antigen remains unidentified. The CDR3 is 13 residues long. V was cut by 8 bases and J by 1 base, with 14 bases left in between. Germline CDR1 is SQVTM and CDR2 is ANQGSEA. Every isolated RNA sample was fully reverse transcribed, so sequencing captured expressed TCRB transcripts. Read counts averaged around 4 million for samples of naive, central memory and regulatory T cells. Method: immunoSEQ multiplex PCR; TCRdb's copy keeps in-frame clones and lacks some. The sample has a few hundred thousand clones, under 13% seen once. The data were taken from a study of beta chain features in type 1 diabetes. Whole-study findings and limits: When Type 1 diabetes patients were examined, their TCRB CDR3s proved moderately but significantly shorter in all four CD4+ subsets. Patients' naive, central memory and regulatory TCRB repertoires appeared more alike than those of healthy donors.

Each population that was sorted was more than 95% pure. The origin of this receptor is a man between 18 and 35 years old in good health. The chain carries TRBV29-1 and TRBJ2-5, with a tentative D call TRBD2 (7 bases). Input material: central memory CD4+ T cells from blood. As DNA, the CDR3 is TGCAGCTCAGGGGACTACCGCCAAGAGACCCAGTACTTC. The encoded protein is CSSGDYRQETQYF.